The 3 T cell receptor beta chains reported below all come from one sample, sequenced in a study of blood T cell repertoires in COVID-19. The repertoire was sequenced with immunoSEQ multiplex PCR; TCRdb's copy has only in-frame clones and lacks some. This sample has some 460,000 clones, with around 90% found just once. The sequenced material came from PBMCs or T cells enriched from blood (not recorded which). These receptors came from a woman aged 18 to 35 who had recovered from COVID-19.

This rearrangement joins TRBV28 to TRBJ1-2; D unresolved. The CDR3 runs to 14 residues. Germline loops: CDR1 MDHEN, CDR2 SYDVKM. The V end was cut by 10 bases, the J end by 8 bases, with 23 bases between. The CDR3 DNA follows: TGTGCCACCTTCGTCCAAGTATTGGCGGTAGGCTACACCTTC. Its translation: CATFVQVLAVGYTF.

This chain links TRBV9 with TRBJ2-7; D is unresolved. The CDR3 covers 14 residues. CDR1 SGDLS and CDR2 YYNGEE come from the germline V gene. V was shortened by 3 bases and J by 0 bases, with 10 bases between the two germline ends. CDR3 DNA sequence: TGTGCCAGCAGCGAATCAGGATCCTCCTACGAGCAGTACTTC. It yields the protein CASSESGSSYEQYF.

This chain connects TRBV30 to TRBJ2-7, with a weak D call TRBD2 (7 bases). The CDR3 has 14 amino acids. CDR1 is GTSNPN, CDR2 SVGIG, per germline (reference sequence). V lost 2 bases and J lost 8, with 19 bases in between. Written as DNA, the CDR3 is TGTGCCTGGAGTCGGTCAGTTGCGGGGGCTCAGCAGTACTTC. It encodes CAWSRSVAGAQQYF.